Listed here are 7 T cell receptor beta chains from one sample, sequenced in a study of blood T cells in healthy people across ages. A second roughly 7 to 11 cycle PCR used barcoded and J-beta primers. Each CDR3 protein is one row after TCRdb ran MiXCR on the 5' RACE reads. The sample gives just under 550,000 distinct CDR3 sequences, around 24% of which show up once; approximately 8.7% is in the top ten. These same data were also listed under a study on T cells of mothers and their children.

Input material: blood. These TCRs come from a boy aged 10-17 years in good health.

This clonotype has more than one count but fewer than ten. The CDR3 DNA is TGTGCCAGCAGCGTCGAGCGTGGCACTGAAGCTTTCTTT. Amino acids: CASSVERGTEAFF. V and J are TRBV7-6 and TRBJ1-1; D unresolved. Germline V gene sequence: CDR1 SGHVS, CDR2 FNYEAQ. V lost 5 bases, J lost 4 bases, and 11 bases lay in between. The CDR3 length is 13 residues.

This clonotype came up a few times. V usage is TRBV15 and J usage is TRBJ2-2; D might be TRBD1 (5 bases). Trimming cost V 2 bases and J 1 base, with 14 bases left between them. This CDR3 comprises 17 residues. CDR1 and CDR2 from the germline V gene are LNHNV and YYDKDF (reference sequence). The CDR3 bases are TGTGCCACCAGCAGACGGAGTGGGGCAGTGAACACCGGGGAGCTGTTTTTT. It translates to CATSRRSGAVNTGELFF.

This clonotype was seen more than once but under ten times. The chain links TRBV27 to TRBJ2-4; no definite D call. Trimming stripped 6 bases from V and 0 bases from J, with 15 bases between. The CDR3 is made up of 16 amino acids. Per germline, CDR1 MNHEY and CDR2 SMNVEV (reference sequence). Here the CDR3 reads CASSRGNTLAKNIQYF. The CDR3 nucleotides are TGTGCCAGCAGCCGAGGAAACACCTTAGCCAAAAACATTCAGTACTTC.

The chain combines TRBV7-9 with TRBJ2-7; 8 bases are a match to TRBD1. CDR1 SEHNR and CDR2 FQNEAQ come from the germline V gene (reference sequence). This CDR3 spans 16 amino acids. With V trimmed by 5 bases and J by 6 bases, 15 bases remained unmatched. Here the CDR3 DNA reads TGTGCCAGCAGCCCCCGACAGGGGACGTCGCCTCTCGAGCAGTACTTC. Amino acids: CASSPRQGTSPLEQYF.

This rearrangement joins TRBV18 to TRBJ1-1, with D possibly being TRBD1 (6 bases). Trimming removed 1 base from V and 0 bases from J, with 12 bases in between. CDR3 length: 16 amino acids. CDR1 is KGHSH and CDR2 is LQKENI in the germline V gene. CDR3 sequence (DNA): TGTGCCAGCTCACCACTCATGGGGGGCATGAACACTGAAGCTTTCTTT. Translating gives CASSPLMGGMNTEAFF.

Ten or more counts support this clonotype. V gene TRBV27 combines with J gene TRBJ2-7; D might be TRBD1 or TRBD2, each matching 5 bases. V lost 3 bases and J lost 7, with 13 bases in between. The CDR3 totals 13 residues. Germline V lookup: CDR1 MNHEY, CDR2 SMNVEV (reference sequence). DNA for the CDR3: TGTGCCAGCAGTTTTGGGACGGCCAGAGAGCAGTACTTC. Its translation: CASSFGTAREQYF.

The chain joins TRBV5-6 to TRBJ2-4; 10 positions match TRBD1. Germline V gene lookup returns CDR1 SGHDT and CDR2 YYEEEE. V shed 4 bases and J 8 bases; nucleotides not matched to a gene: 12. This CDR3 is built from 16 residues. The chain's CDR3 is CASSPGVGTGDYIQYF. In DNA, the CDR3 is TGTGCCAGCAGCCCGGGGGTCGGGACAGGGGATTACATTCAGTACTTC. The whole variable domain, remainder taken from reference TRBV5-6 and TRBJ2-4, is DAGVTQSPTHLIKTRGQQVTLRCSPKSGHDTVSWYQQALGQGPQFIFQYYEEEERQRGNFPDRFSGHQFPNYSSELNVNALLLGDSALYLCASSPGVGTGDYIQYFGAGTRLSVL.